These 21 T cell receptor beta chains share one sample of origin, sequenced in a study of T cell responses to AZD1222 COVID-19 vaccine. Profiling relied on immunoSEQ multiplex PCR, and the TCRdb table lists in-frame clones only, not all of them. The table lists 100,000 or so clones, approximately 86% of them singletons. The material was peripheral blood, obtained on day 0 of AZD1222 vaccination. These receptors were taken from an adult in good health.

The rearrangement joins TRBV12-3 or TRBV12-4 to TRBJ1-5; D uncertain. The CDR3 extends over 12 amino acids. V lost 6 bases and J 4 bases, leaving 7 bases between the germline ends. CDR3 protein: CASRMGNQPQHF. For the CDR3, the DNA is TGTGCCAGCAGAATGGGGAATCAGCCCCAGCATTTT.

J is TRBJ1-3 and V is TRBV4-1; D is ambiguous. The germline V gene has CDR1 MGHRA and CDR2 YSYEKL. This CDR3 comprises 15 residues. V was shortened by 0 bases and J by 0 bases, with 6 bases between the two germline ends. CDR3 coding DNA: TGCGCCAGCAGCCAAGATGCGGCCTCTGGAAACACCATATATTTT. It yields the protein CASSQDAASGNTIYF.

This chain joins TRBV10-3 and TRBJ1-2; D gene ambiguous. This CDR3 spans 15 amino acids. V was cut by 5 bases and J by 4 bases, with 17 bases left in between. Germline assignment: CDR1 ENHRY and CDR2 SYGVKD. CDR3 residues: CAISPGPQRPYGYTF. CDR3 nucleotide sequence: TGTGCCATCAGTCCCGGACCTCAGCGGCCCTATGGCTACACCTTC.

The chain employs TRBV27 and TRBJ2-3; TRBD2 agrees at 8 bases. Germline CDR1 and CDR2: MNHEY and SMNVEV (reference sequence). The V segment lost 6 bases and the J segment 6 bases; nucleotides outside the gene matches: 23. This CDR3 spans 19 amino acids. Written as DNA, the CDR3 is TGTGCCAGCAGAAGCTCTAGCGCGGGGGGAGAGGGCCTCAGGGATACGCAGTATTTT. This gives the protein CASRSSSAGGEGLRDTQYF.

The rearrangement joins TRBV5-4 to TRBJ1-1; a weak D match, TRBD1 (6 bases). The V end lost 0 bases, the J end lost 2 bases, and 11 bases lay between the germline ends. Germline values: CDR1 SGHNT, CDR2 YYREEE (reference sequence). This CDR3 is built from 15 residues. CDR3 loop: CASSLEGRGNTEAFF. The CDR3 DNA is TGTGCCAGCAGCTTGGAGGGCAGGGGAAACACTGAAGCTTTCTTT.

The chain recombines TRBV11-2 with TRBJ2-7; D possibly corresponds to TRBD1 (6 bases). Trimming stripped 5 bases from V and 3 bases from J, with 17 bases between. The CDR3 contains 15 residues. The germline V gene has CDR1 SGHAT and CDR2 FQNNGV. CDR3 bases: TGTGCCAGCAGCCCCCACAGGGACAAGGGCTACGAGCAGTACTTC. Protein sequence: CASSPHRDKGYEQYF.

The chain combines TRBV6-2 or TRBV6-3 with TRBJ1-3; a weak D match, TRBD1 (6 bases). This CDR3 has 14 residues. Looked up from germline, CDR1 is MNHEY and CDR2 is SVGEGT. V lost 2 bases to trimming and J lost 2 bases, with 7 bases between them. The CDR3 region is CASSYGGPGNTIYF. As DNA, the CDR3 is TGTGCCAGCAGTTACGGGGGGCCTGGAAACACCATATATTTT.

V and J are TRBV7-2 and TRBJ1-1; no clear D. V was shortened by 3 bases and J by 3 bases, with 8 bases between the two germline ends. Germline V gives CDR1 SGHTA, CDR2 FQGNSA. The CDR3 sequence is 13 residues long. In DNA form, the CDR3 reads TGTGCCAGCAGCTTCGGGGAGGACACTGAAGCTTTCTTT. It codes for CASSFGEDTEAFF.

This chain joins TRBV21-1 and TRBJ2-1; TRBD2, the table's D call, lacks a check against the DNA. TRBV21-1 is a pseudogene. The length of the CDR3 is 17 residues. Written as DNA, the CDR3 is TGTGCCAGCAGGACGGGACTAGCGGGAGGGCCCCACAATGAGCAGTTCTTC. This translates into CASRTGLAGGPHNEQFF.

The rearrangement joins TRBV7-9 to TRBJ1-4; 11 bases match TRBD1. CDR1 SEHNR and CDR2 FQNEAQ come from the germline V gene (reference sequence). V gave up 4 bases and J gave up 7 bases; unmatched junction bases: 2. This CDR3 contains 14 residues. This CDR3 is CASSWGQGGEKLFF. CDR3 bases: TGTGCCAGCAGCTGGGGACAGGGGGGTGAAAAACTGTTTTTT.

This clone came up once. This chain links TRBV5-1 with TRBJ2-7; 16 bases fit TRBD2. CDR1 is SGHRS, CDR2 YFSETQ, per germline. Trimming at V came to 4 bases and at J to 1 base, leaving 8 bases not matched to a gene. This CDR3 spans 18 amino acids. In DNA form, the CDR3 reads TGCGCCAGCAGCCCGGGACTAGCGGGAGGGTTGCTTTCCTACGAGCAGTACTTC. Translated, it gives CASSPGLAGGLLSYEQYF.

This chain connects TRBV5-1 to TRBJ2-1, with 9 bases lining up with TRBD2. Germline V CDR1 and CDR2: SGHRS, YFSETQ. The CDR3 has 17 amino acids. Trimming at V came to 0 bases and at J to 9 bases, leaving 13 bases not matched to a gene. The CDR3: CASSLGPLGGRAVEQFF. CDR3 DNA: TGCGCCAGCAGCTTGGGCCCCCTCGGCGGGAGGGCCGTTGAGCAGTTCTTC.

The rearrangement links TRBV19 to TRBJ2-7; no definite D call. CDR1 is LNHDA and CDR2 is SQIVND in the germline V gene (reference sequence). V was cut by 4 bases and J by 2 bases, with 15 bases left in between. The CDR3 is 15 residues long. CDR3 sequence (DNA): TGTGCCAGTAGTACCCAATTAGTGGGCCCCTACGAGCAGTACTTC. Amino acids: CASSTQLVGPYEQYF.

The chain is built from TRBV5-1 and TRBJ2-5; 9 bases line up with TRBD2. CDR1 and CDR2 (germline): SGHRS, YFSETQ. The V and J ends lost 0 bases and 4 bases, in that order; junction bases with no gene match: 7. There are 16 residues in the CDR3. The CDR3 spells CASSLAASGKGETQYF. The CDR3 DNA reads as TGCGCCAGCAGCTTGGCGGCTAGCGGGAAGGGAGAGACCCAGTACTTC.

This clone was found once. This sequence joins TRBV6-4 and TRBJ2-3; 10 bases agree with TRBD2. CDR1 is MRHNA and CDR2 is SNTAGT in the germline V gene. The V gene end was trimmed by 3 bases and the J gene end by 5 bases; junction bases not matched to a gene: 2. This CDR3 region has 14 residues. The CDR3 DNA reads TGTGCCAGCAGTGAATCTAGCGGGAGAGATACGCAGTATTTT. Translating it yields CASSESSGRDTQYF.

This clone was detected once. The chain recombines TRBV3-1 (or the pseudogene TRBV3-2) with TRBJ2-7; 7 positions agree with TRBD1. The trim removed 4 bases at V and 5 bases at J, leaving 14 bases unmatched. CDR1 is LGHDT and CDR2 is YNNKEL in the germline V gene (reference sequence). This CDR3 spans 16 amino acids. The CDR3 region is CASSRDRDRGLDEQYF. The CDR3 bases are TGTGCCAGCAGCCGAGACCGGGACAGAGGGTTGGACGAGCAGTACTTC.

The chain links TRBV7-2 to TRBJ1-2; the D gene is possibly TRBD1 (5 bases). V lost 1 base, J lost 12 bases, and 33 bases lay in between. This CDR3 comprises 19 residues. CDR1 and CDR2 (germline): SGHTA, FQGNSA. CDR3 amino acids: CASSLGAPGRTYAGVGDTF. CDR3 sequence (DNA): TGTGCCAGCAGCTTAGGGGCCCCGGGACGGACCTATGCGGGGGTAGGAGACACCTTC.

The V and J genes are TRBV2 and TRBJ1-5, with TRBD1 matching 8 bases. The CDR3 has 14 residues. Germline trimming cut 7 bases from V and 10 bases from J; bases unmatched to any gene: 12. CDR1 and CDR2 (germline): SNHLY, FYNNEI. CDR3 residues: CASTAGQVPRPQHF. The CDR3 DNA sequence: TGTGCCAGCACCGCGGGACAGGTCCCGAGACCCCAGCATTTT. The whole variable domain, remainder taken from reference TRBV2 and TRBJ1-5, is EPEVTQTPSHQVTQMGQEVILRCVPISNHLYFYWYRQILGQKVEFLVSFYNNEISEKSEIFDDQFSVERPDGSNFTLKIRSTKLEDSAMYFCASTAGQVPRPQHFGDGTRLSIL.

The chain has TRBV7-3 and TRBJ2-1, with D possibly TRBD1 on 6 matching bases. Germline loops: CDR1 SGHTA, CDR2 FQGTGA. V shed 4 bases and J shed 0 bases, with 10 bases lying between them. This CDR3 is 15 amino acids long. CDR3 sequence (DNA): TGTGCCAGCAGCTCGGACAGTAGCTCCTACAATGAGCAGTTCTTC. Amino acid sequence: CASSSDSSSYNEQFF.

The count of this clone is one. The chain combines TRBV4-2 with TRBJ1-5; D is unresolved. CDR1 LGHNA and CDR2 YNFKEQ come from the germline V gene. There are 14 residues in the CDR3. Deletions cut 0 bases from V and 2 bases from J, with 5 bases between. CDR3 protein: CASSQDNGNQPQHF. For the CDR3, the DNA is TGTGCCAGCAGCCAAGATAACGGCAATCAGCCCCAGCATTTT.

CDR3 sequence reads: CASSDIRGTEAFF. CDR3 sequence (DNA): TGTGCCAGCAGTGATATAAGGGGCACTGAAGCTTTCTTT. The chain is built from TRBV2 and TRBJ1-1, with D perhaps matching TRBD1 (5 bases). The CDR3 contains 13 residues. V was shortened by 3 bases and J by 4 bases, with 9 bases between the two germline ends. Per the germline V gene, CDR1 is SNHLY and CDR2 is FYNNEI.